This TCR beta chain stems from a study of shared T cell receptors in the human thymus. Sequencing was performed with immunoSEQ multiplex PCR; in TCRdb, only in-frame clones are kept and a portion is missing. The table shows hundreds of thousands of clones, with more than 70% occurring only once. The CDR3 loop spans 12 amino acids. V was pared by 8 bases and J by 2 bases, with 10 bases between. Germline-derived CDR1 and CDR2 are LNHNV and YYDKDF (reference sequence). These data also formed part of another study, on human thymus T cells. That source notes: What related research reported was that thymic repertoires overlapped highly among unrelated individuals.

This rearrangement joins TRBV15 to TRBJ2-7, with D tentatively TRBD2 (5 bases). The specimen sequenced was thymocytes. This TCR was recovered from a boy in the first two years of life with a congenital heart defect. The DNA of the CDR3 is TGTGCCACCGGGAGAAATACCTACGAGCAGTACTTC. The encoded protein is CATGRNTYEQYF.